Listed here are 9 T cell receptor beta chains from one sample, sequenced in a study of blood T cells in healthy people across ages. Combining a sample-barcoded 5' primer with a J-beta primer mix, a second PCR ran for roughly 7 to 12 cycles. MiXCR was run by TCRdb on the 5' RACE reads, yielding one entry per CDR3 protein. The repertoire includes about 680,000 distinct CDR3 sequences, around 45% of them detected once, and roughly a third sits in the top ten. Sequencing was done on a sample of blood. These receptors were taken from a woman aged 55-70 years in good health.

The chain employs TRBV18 and TRBJ2-7; D remains ambiguous. CDR3 size: 14 residues. Trimming removed 0 bases from V and 11 bases from J, with 17 bases in between. Germline V gene lookup returns CDR1 KGHSH and CDR2 LQKENI. This CDR3 is CASSPPARMETKYF. CDR3 DNA sequence: TGTGCCAGCTCACCACCGGCTAGAATGGAGACCAAGTACTTC.

Concerning this clonotype itself: It may be a read error: a sequence one base away is much more abundant. This chain links TRBV12-3 or TRBV12-4 with TRBJ2-7; D is uncertain. This CDR3 region has 12 residues. The CDR3 sequence is CASSLALYERYF. CDR3 in DNA: TGTGCCAGCAGTTTAGCGCTCTACGAGCGGTACTTC.

This clonotype was seen a handful of times. V and J are TRBV20-1 and TRBJ2-1; TRBD2 might be the D (7 bases). Per germline, CDR1 DFQATT and CDR2 SNEGSKA (reference sequence). The CDR3 totals 14 residues. V lost 6 bases to trimming and J lost 7 bases, with 19 bases between them. The CDR3 reads CSARGAQGSNEQFF. The CDR3 DNA sequence: TGCAGTGCCCGGGGGGCGCAGGGGTCAAATGAGCAGTTCTTC.

This clonotype was seen a few times. The chain employs TRBV7-2 and TRBJ1-5; 8 bases match TRBD1. The ends lost 5 bases at V and 2 bases at J; junction bases unmatched: 5. CDR1 and CDR2 (germline): SGHTA, FQGNSA. CDR3 size: 15 residues. This CDR3 reads CASSRTGMGNQPQHF. The DNA for the CDR3 is TGTGCCAGCAGCCGGACAGGGATGGGCAATCAGCCCCAGCATTTT.

This chain links TRBV12-3 or TRBV12-4 with TRBJ2-4; the D gene could be TRBD1 or TRBD2 (5 bases each). The DNA end is more similar to TRBJ2-7, so the J call may be wrong. CDR3 size: 14 residues. Written as DNA, the CDR3 is TGTGCCAGCAGTCGCACCGGGACGGGCCACGAGCAGTACTTC. This sequence encodes CASSRTGTGHEQYF.

In DNA, the CDR3 is TGTGCCAGCAGCTTAAGCGGGAAGTTGTCAGATACGCAGTATTTT. This translates into CASSLSGKLSDTQYF. V usage is TRBV7-2 and J usage is TRBJ2-3; TRBD2 agrees at 7 bases. The junction had 6 bases not matched to a gene; V was cut back by 2 bases and J by 4 bases. The germline V gene encodes CDR1 SGHTA and CDR2 FQGNSA. The CDR3 is made up of 15 amino acids.

The chain employs TRBV18 and TRBJ2-7; D may correspond to TRBD1 or TRBD2 (5 bases each). The CDR3 totals 18 residues. Germline V gene lookup returns CDR1 KGHSH and CDR2 LQKENI. Between the trimmed V and J ends, which lost 1 base and 4 bases, there was a span of 23 bases. CDR3 bases: TGTGCCAGCTCACCACTAATTAACTCCGGGACCCCGGGTTACGAGCAGTACTTC. This translates into CASSPLINSGTPGYEQYF.

V usage is TRBV9 and J usage is TRBJ2-1, with TRBD2 matching over 10 bases. Trimming removed 4 bases from V and 4 bases from J; junction bases left unmatched: 8. This CDR3 has 16 residues. Germline V gene data show CDR1 as SGDLS and CDR2 as YYNGEE. Here the CDR3 DNA reads TGTGCCAGCAGCAGGAAGCGGGAGGGAGCATACAATGAGCAGTTCTTC. Protein: CASSRKREGAYNEQFF.

This chain links TRBV7-9 with TRBJ2-3, with 9 bases aligning to TRBD2. There are 14 residues in the CDR3. With 11 bases clipped from V and 3 bases from J, the junction kept 9 bases outside the gene matches. From germline, CDR1 is SEHNR and CDR2 FQNEAQ (reference sequence). The CDR3 loop is CAGGEREVTDTQYF. The CDR3 region has the DNA TGTGCCGGAGGGGAGCGGGAGGTAACAGATACGCAGTATTTT.